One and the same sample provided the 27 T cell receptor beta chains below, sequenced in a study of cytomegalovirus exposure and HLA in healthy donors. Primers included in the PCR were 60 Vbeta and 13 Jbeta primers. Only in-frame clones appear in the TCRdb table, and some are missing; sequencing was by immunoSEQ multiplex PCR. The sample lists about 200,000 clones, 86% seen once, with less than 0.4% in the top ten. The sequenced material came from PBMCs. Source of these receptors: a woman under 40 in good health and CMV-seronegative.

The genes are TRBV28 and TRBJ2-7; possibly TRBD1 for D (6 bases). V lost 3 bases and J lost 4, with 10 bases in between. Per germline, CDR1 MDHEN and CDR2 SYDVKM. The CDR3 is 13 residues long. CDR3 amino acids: CASSFTGNYEQYF. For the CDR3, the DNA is TGTGCCAGCAGTTTCACAGGGAATTACGAGCAGTACTTC.

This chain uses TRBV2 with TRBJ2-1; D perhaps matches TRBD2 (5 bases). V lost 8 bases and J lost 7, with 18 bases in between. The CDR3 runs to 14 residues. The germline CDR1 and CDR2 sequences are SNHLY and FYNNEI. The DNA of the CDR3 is TGTGCCAGCGCGCGGGCCCTTTACGCTAATGAGCAGTTCTTC. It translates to CASARALYANEQFF.

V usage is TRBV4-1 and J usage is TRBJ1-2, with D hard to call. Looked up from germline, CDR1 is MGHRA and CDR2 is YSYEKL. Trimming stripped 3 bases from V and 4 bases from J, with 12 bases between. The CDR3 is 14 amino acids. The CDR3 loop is CASSHPRQIYGYTF. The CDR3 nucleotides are TGCGCCAGCAGCCATCCCAGGCAGATCTATGGCTACACCTTC.

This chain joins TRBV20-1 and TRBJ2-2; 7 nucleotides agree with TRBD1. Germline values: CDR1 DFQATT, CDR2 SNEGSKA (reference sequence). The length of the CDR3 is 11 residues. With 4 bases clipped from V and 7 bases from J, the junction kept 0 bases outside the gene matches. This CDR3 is CSANRGGELFF. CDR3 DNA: TGCAGTGCTAACAGGGGCGGGGAGCTGTTTTTT.

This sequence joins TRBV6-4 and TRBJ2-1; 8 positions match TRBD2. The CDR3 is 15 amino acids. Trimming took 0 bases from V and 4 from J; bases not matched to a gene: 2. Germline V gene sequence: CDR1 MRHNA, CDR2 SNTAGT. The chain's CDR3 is CASSDSTSAYNEQFF. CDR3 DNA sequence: TGTGCCAGCAGTGACTCGACTAGCGCTTACAATGAGCAGTTCTTC.

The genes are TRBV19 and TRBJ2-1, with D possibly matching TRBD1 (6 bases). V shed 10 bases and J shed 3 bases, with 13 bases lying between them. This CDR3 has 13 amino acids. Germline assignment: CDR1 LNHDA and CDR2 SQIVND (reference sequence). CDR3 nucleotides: TGTGCCACCCCGGAGGACAGCTACAATGAGCAGTTCTTC. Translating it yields CATPEDSYNEQFF.

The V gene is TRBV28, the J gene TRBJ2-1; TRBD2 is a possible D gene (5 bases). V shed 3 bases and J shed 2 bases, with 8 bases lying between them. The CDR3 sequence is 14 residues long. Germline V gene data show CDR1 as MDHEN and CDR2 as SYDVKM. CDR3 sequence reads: CASSLRVTYNEQFF. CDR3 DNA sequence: TGTGCCAGCAGTTTGCGGGTAACCTACAATGAGCAGTTCTTC.

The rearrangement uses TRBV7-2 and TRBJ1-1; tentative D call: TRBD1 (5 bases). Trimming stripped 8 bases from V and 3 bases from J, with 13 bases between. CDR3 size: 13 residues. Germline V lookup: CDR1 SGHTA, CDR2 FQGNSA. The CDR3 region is CASQEGPYTEAFF. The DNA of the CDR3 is TGTGCCAGCCAGGAGGGGCCGTACACTGAAGCTTTCTTT.

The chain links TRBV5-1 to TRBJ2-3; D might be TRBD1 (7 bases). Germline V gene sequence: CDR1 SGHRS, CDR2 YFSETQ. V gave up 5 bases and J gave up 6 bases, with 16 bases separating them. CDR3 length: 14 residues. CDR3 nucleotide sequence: TGCGCCAGCAGTTATACCAGGGGGGACGATACGCAGTATTTT. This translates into CASSYTRGDDTQYF.

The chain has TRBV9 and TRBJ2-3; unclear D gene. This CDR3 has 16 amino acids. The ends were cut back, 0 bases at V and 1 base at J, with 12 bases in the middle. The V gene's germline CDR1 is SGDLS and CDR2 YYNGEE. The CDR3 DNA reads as TGTGCCAGCAGCGTAGCCCCCCAGACACGCACAGATACGCAGTATTTT. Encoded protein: CASSVAPQTRTDTQYF.

The CDR3 region has the DNA TGCGCCAGCAGCTTGGGCGGGGGGCGGAGCAATGAGCAGTTCTTC. This translates into CASSLGGGRSNEQFF. The V and J genes are TRBV5-1 and TRBJ2-1, with 8 bases fitting TRBD2. The germline V gene has CDR1 SGHRS and CDR2 YFSETQ. The CDR3 contains 15 residues. V shed 0 bases and J 6 bases; nucleotides not matched to a gene: 5.

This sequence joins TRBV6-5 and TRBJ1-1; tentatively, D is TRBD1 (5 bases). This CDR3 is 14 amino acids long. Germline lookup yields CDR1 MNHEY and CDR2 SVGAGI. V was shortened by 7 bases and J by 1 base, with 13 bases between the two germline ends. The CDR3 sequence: CASTLQGRNTEAFF. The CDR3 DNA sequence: TGTGCCAGCACCCTCCAGGGAAGGAACACTGAAGCTTTCTTT.

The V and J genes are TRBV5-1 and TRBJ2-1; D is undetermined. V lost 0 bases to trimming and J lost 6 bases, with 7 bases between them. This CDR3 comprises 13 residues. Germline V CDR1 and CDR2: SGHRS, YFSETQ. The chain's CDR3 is CASSLDPSNEQFF. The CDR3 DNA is TGCGCCAGCAGCTTGGACCCCAGCAATGAGCAGTTCTTC.

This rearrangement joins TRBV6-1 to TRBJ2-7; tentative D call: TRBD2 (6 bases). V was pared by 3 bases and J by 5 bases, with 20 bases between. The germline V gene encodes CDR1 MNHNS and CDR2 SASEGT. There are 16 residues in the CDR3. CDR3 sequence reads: CASSDVAGGPLHEQYF. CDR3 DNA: TGTGCCAGCAGTGACGTAGCAGGAGGGCCTCTCCACGAGCAGTACTTC.

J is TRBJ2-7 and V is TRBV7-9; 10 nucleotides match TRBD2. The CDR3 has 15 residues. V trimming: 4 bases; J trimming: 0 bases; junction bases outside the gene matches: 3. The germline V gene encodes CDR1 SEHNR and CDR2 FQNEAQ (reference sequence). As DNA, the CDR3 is TGTGCCAGCAGCTCCCCTAGCGGGAGCTCCTACGAGCAGTACTTC. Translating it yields CASSSPSGSSYEQYF.

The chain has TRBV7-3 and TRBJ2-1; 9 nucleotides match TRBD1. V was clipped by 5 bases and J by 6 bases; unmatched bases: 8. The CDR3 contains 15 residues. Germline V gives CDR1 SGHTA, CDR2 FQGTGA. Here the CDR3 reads CASSQDRGVSNEQFF. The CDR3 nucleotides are TGTGCCAGCAGCCAGGACAGGGGAGTGTCCAATGAGCAGTTCTTC.

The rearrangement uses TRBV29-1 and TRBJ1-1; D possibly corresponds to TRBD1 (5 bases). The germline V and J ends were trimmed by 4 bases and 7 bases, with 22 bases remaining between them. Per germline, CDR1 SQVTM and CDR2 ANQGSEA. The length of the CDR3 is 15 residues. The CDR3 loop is CSVARIGVKTDEAFF. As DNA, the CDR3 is TGCAGCGTTGCTCGGATAGGGGTCAAAACCGATGAAGCTTTCTTT. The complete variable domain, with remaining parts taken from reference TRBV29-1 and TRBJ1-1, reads SAVISQKPSRDICQRGTSLTIQCQVDSQVTMMFWYRQQPGQSLTLIATANQGSEATYESGFVIDKFPISRPNLTFSTLTVSNMSPEDSSIYLCSVARIGVKTDEAFFGQGTRLTVV.

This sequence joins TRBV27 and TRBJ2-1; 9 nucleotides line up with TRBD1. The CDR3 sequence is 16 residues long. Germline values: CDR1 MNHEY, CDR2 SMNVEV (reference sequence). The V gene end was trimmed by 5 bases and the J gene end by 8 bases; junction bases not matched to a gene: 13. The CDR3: CASSPLTVQGAYEQFF. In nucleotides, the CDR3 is TGTGCCAGCAGTCCTCTGACAGTACAGGGGGCGTATGAGCAGTTCTTC.

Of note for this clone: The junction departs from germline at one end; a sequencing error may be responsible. The CDR3 nucleotides are TGTGCTAGCAGCTCCGGGACTCACAATGAGCAGTTCTTC. Amino acids: CASSSGTHNEQFF. This rearrangement joins TRBV7-7 to TRBJ2-1, with D possibly matching TRBD2 (6 bases). The CDR3 covers 13 residues. The V gene's germline CDR1 is SSHAT and CDR2 FNYEAQ (reference sequence). The entire variable domain, with the rest obtained from reference TRBV7-7 and TRBJ2-1, is as follows: GAGVSQSPRYKVTKRGQDVTLRCDPISSHATLYWYQQALGQGPEFLTYFNYEAQPDKSGLPSDRFSAERPEGSISTLTIQRTEQRDSAMYRCASSSGTHNEQFFGPGTRLTVL.

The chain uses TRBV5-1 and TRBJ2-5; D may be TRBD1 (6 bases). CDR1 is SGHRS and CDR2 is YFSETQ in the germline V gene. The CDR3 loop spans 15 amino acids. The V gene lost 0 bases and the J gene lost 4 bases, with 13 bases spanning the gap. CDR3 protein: CASSLAATGRETQYF. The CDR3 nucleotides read TGCGCCAGCAGCTTGGCCGCAACAGGGCGAGAGACCCAGTACTTC.

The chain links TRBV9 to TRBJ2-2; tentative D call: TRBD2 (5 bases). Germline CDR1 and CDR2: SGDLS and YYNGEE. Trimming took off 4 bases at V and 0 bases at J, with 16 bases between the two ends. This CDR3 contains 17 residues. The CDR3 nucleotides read TGTGCCAGCAGCCCCCAGTGGGGAGCGGCGAACACCGGGGAGCTGTTTTTT. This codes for CASSPQWGAANTGELFF.

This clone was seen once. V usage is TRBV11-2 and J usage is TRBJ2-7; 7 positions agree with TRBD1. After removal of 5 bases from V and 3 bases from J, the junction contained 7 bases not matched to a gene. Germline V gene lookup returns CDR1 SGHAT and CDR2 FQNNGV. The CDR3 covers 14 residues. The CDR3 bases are TGTGCCAGCAGCCGAGACAGGGATTTCTACGAGCAGTACTTC. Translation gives CASSRDRDFYEQYF.

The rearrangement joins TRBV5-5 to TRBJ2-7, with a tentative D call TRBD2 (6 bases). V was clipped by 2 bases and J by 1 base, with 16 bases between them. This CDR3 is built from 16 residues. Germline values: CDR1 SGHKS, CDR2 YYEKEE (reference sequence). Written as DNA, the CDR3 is TGTGCCAGCAGCTTCCTTGGGGGGAGGAGGTCCTACGAGCAGTACTTC. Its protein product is CASSFLGGRRSYEQYF.

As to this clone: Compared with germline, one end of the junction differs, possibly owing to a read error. CDR3 DNA sequence: TGTGCCATCAGGGAGTCGGAGTGGGGCGTCGTCTTC. Translating it yields CAIRESEWGVVF. The chain uses TRBV10-3 and TRBJ2-1, with TRBD1 as a possible D gene (5 bases). Germline values: CDR1 ENHRY, CDR2 SYGVKD. The CDR3 has 12 amino acids.

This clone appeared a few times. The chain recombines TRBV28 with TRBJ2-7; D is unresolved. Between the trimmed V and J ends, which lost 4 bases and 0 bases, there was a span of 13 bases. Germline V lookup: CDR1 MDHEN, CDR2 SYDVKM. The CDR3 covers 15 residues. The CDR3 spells CASSSPTAVSYEQYF. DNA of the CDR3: TGTGCCAGCAGTTCCCCTACGGCGGTCTCCTACGAGCAGTACTTC.

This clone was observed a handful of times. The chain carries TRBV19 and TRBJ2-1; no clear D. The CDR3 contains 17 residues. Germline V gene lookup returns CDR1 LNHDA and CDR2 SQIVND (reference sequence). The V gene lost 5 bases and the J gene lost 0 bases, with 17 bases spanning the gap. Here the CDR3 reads CASSVTDSSSSYNEQFF. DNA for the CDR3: TGTGCCAGTAGTGTAACCGACTCCTCGAGCTCCTACAATGAGCAGTTCTTC. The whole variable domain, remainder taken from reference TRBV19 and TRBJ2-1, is DGGITQSPKYLFRKEGQNVTLSCEQNLNHDAMYWYRQDPGQGLRLIYYSQIVNDFQKGDIAEGYSVSREKKESFPLTVTSAQKNPTAFYLCASSVTDSSSSYNEQFFGPGTRLTVL.

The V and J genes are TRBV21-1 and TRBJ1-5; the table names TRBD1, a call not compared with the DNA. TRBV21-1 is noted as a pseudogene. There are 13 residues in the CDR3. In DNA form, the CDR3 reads TGTGCCACTCCGGGACAGCCAGATCAGCCCCAGCATTTT. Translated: CATPGQPDQPQHF.